A single sample gave rise to the 10 T cell receptor beta chains below, sequenced in a study of T cells in Graves' hyperthyroidism and ophthalmopathy (dated by TCRdb to about 2019). The library came from multiplex PCR. The listed sequencing device is Illumina HiSeq 2000. The TCR beta CDR3 regions were amplified from the RNA transcripts. The TCR CDR3 was subjected to a first round of RT-PCR using the HTBI primer set and the Qiagen OneStep RT-PCR kit. Starting from the raw public reads, TCRdb applied fastp trimming at Q25, assembled clones with MiXCR and retained in-frame beta chains. One record per CDR3 amino acid sequence lists the most common genes and DNA. Across this sample there are 450,000 to 650,000 distinct CDR3 sequences, with around 20% seen only once. The top ten constitute 26% of the sample. Sequencing input: blood. Every receptor here comes from a man aged 18 to 29 with Graves' hyperthyroidism.

This clonotype showed up many times. The chain recombines TRBV28 with TRBJ1-5; 7 nucleotides match TRBD1. Trimming took 6 bases from V and 2 from J; bases not matched to a gene: 7. The CDR3 spans 15 residues. The germline CDR1 and CDR2 sequences are MDHEN and SYDVKM. This CDR3 is CASRWGQMGNQPQHF. The CDR3 nucleotides read TGTGCCAGCAGATGGGGACAGATGGGCAATCAGCCCCAGCATTTT.

This clonotype was counted a few times. The chain combines TRBV4-2 with TRBJ2-7, with TRBD2 matching over 8 bases. CDR1 and CDR2 from the germline V gene are LGHNA and YNFKEQ. V lost 4 bases, J lost 0 bases, and 8 bases stayed unmatched. CDR3 length: 16 residues. The CDR3 nucleotides are TGTGCCAGCAGCCGCTATCTCGGGGGGGACTCCTACGAGCAGTACTTC. Translating it yields CASSRYLGGDSYEQYF.

This clonotype has only a few counts. V and J are TRBV19 and TRBJ2-7, with D perhaps TRBD1 (7 bases). The CDR3 length is 14 residues. V lost 5 bases, J lost 7 bases, and 18 bases lay in between. Germline CDR1 LNHDA, CDR2 SQIVND (reference sequence). The CDR3 sequence: CASSLAGGLGEQYF. DNA for the CDR3: TGTGCCAGTAGTTTGGCAGGGGGACTTGGGGAGCAGTACTTC.

The CDR3 DNA is TGTGCCAGCAGTGGATGGACAGGGAACTACGAGCAGTACTTC. This sequence encodes CASSGWTGNYEQYF. This chain connects TRBV6-1 to TRBJ2-7; 8 bases align to TRBD1. The V gene end was trimmed by 4 bases and the J gene end by 3 bases; junction bases not matched to a gene: 5. The CDR3 contains 14 residues. Germline loops: CDR1 MNHNS, CDR2 SASEGT.

This clonotype was observed at least ten times. The V call is TRBV12-3 or TRBV12-4, the J call TRBJ2-2; D could derive from TRBD1 or TRBD2 (5 bases each). Trimming stripped 3 bases from V and 2 bases from J, with 10 bases between. The CDR3 contains 15 residues. The CDR3 loop reads CASSLQGDNTGELFF. The CDR3 DNA reads TGTGCCAGCAGTTTGCAGGGAGACAACACCGGGGAGCTGTTTTTT.

The rearrangement joins TRBV20-1 to TRBJ2-5; the D is unclear. Germline CDR1 reads DFQATT; CDR2 reads SNEGSKA (reference sequence). Trimming left V 0 bases short and J 7 bases short, with 12 bases between. The CDR3 runs 13 residues. The CDR3 loop is CSARDLGVPTQYF. In nucleotides, the CDR3 is TGCAGTGCTAGAGATCTTGGGGTTCCGACCCAGTACTTC.

This clonotype was observed many times. This chain links TRBV28 with TRBJ2-7; TRBD1 matches 9 bases. V was pared by 3 bases and J by 3 bases, with 9 bases of the junction left unmatched. The CDR3 is 16 amino acids. Germline loops: CDR1 MDHEN, CDR2 SYDVKM. The CDR3 region is CASSLDTGTGNYEQYF. CDR3 nucleotide sequence: TGTGCCAGCAGTTTGGATACCGGGACAGGGAACTACGAGCAGTACTTC.

The table lists this clonotype with many counts. The V call is TRBV6-1, the J call TRBJ1-2; D not certain. The CDR3 totals 17 residues. The germline V gene has CDR1 MNHNS and CDR2 SASEGT. Trimming stripped 6 bases from V and 2 bases from J, with 22 bases between. Here the CDR3 DNA reads TGTGCCAGCAGACCAAGGAATGGAGGCTCCTTGAACTATGGCTACACCTTC. The encoded protein is CASRPRNGGSLNYGYTF.

Note on this clonotype: A much larger clone lies one base from this, so it may be a read error. This chain connects TRBV6-5 to TRBJ2-4; D is possibly TRBD2 (6 bases). The CDR3 is 18 amino acids. CDR1 and CDR2 from the germline V gene are MNHEY and SVGAGI. The CDR3 loop is CASSYPGVGGEAKNMQYF. The DNA of the CDR3 is TGTGCCAGCAGTTACCCCGGGGTAGGCGGGGAAGCCAAAAACATGCAGTACTTC.

Ten or more counts support this clonotype. This rearrangement joins TRBV19 to TRBJ2-7, with D possibly being TRBD2 (7 bases). CDR3 length equals 14 residues. Trimming left V 3 bases short and J 0 bases short, with 9 bases between. The germline V gene encodes CDR1 LNHDA and CDR2 SQIVND (reference sequence). Here the CDR3 reads CASSIGGHSYEQYF. The DNA of the CDR3 is TGTGCCAGTAGTATCGGGGGGCACTCCTACGAGCAGTACTTC.